This section outlines one T cell receptor (beta chain) sequence together with its context. The CDR3 is 15 residues long. The V gene's germline CDR1 is KGHDR and CDR2 SFDVKD. Trimming cost V 2 bases and J 2 bases; bases outside gene matches: 5. This sample is part of a study of identical twins. TCRdb analysed the 5' RACE reads with MiXCR anew, one entry per CDR3 protein. The data show 1.5 million or so distinct CDR3 sequences, under 35% seen once. The chain uses TRBV24-1 and TRBJ2-7; 7 bases are a match to TRBD2. Sequencing input: cord blood. The TCR originated in a newborn girl in good health. The CDR3 here is CATSDWPSGPYEQYF. The CDR3 nucleotides read TGTGCCACCAGTGATTGGCCTAGCGGTCCCTACGAGCAGTACTTC.